The 29 T cell receptor beta chains below come from one sample, sequenced in a study of blood T cell repertoires in COVID-19. TCRdb's copy holds only in-frame clones and misses some; the assay was immunoSEQ multiplex PCR. The sample holds about 210,000 clones, 81% seen once. The material sequenced was PBMCs or T cells enriched from blood (not recorded which). The receptors stem from a woman between 50 and 59 years old with acute COVID-19.

This chain links TRBV5-5 with TRBJ2-7; D may be TRBD1 (6 bases). The length of the CDR3 is 15 residues. The germline V gene encodes CDR1 SGHKS and CDR2 YYEKEE (reference sequence). Trimming removed 4 bases at V and 6 bases at J, with 20 bases between. The CDR3 DNA follows: TGTGCCAGCAGCCCGGGACAATTCGGTGCAACCGAGCAGTACTTC. Residues: CASSPGQFGATEQYF.

The chain uses TRBV2 and TRBJ2-7, with 8 bases aligning to TRBD2. The CDR3 contains 14 residues. Germline CDR1 and CDR2: SNHLY and FYNNEI. The trim removed 7 bases at V and 2 bases at J, leaving 7 bases unmatched. DNA for the CDR3: TGTGCCAGCAAATTGAGCGGGAGTACCTACGAGCAGTACTTC. Protein product: CASKLSGSTYEQYF.

The chain has TRBV7-2 and TRBJ2-4; D might be TRBD1 (5 bases). CDR3 length: 16 amino acids. Germline V gene lookup returns CDR1 SGHTA and CDR2 FQGNSA. V dropped 5 bases and J dropped 0 bases, with 14 bases sitting between them. CDR3 coding DNA: TGTGCCAGCAGCCCTAGTGGGGCGGTAGCCAAAAACATTCAGTACTTC. This encodes CASSPSGAVAKNIQYF.

V is TRBV2 and J is TRBJ2-5; 10 bases line up with TRBD1. Trimming removed 5 bases from V and 2 bases from J; junction bases left unmatched: 2. In germline, CDR1 is SNHLY, CDR2 FYNNEI. This CDR3 is 14 amino acids long. CDR3 sequence reads: CASSSDRGQETQYF. CDR3 coding DNA: TGTGCCAGCAGTTCGGACAGGGGGCAAGAGACCCAGTACTTC.

Here the CDR3 reads CASSFREGTEAFF. CDR3 nucleotides: TGTGCCAGCAGTTTTCGGGAGGGGACTGAAGCTTTCTTT. The chain is built from TRBV12-3 or TRBV12-4 and TRBJ1-1; the D gene is possibly TRBD1 (5 bases). The CDR3 totals 13 residues. Trimming left V 3 bases short and J 5 bases short, with 10 bases between.

The chain has TRBV6-5 and TRBJ2-7, with TRBD1 identical over 10 bases. V shed 0 bases, J shed 9 bases, and the junction held 8 bases outside the gene matches. Germline V gene lookup returns CDR1 MNHEY and CDR2 SVGAGI. This CDR3 comprises 15 residues. The CDR3 spells CASSYSGTGVGGQYF. The CDR3 DNA reads as TGTGCCAGCAGTTACTCCGGGACAGGGGTAGGTGGGCAGTACTTC.

The chain links TRBV19 to TRBJ2-1, with 8 bases fitting TRBD2. Trimming cost V 8 bases and J 0 bases; bases outside gene matches: 9. The CDR3 consists of 16 residues. Germline V gives CDR1 LNHDA, CDR2 SQIVND (reference sequence). The CDR3 loop reads CASGPGTRSSYNEQFF. The CDR3 nucleotides are TGTGCCAGTGGACCCGGGACTAGGAGCTCCTACAATGAGCAGTTCTTC.

This rearrangement joins TRBV7-9 to TRBJ2-7; D is undetermined. This CDR3 contains 14 residues. V lost 3 bases and J 7 bases, leaving 16 bases between the germline ends. Germline values: CDR1 SEHNR, CDR2 FQNEAQ (reference sequence). The CDR3 reads CASSFETRLREQYF. CDR3 coding DNA: TGTGCCAGCAGCTTTGAGACCCGGCTGCGGGAGCAGTACTTC. The variable domain in full, completed from reference TRBV7-9 and TRBJ2-7, reads DTGVSQNPRHKITKRGQNVTFRCDPISEHNRLYWYRQTLGQGPEFLTYFQNEAQLEKSRLLSDRFSAERPKGSFSTLEIQRTEQGDSAMYLCASSFETRLREQYFGPGTRLTVT.

By proportion, this clone is medium-sized. The rearrangement joins TRBV25-1 to TRBJ1-2; D gene ambiguous. CDR1 and CDR2 (germline): MGHDK, SYGVNS. The CDR3 runs to 13 residues. V was shortened by 5 bases and J by 6 bases, with 13 bases between the two germline ends. CDR3 nucleotide sequence: TGTGCCAGCAGTAATGACTACTATAATGGCTACACCTTC. The encoded protein is CASSNDYYNGYTF.

There are a few counts of this clone. The chain carries TRBV5-1 and TRBJ2-6, with D perhaps matching TRBD1 (6 bases). Between the trimmed V and J ends, which lost 7 bases and 0 bases, there was a span of 14 bases. The V gene's germline CDR1 is SGHRS and CDR2 YFSETQ. The CDR3 is 16 residues long. The CDR3 reads CASHQGTVSGANVLTF. In DNA form, the CDR3 reads TGCGCCAGCCACCAGGGGACCGTCTCTGGGGCCAACGTCCTGACTTTC.

The rearrangement joins TRBV6-2 or TRBV6-3 to TRBJ2-6, with 7 bases fitting TRBD1. V was pared by 5 bases and J by 0 bases, with 7 bases of the junction left unmatched. In germline, CDR1 is MNHEY, CDR2 SVGEGT. This CDR3 has 17 residues. This CDR3 is CASSRDRVPSGANVLTF. CDR3 bases: TGTGCCAGCAGTAGGGACAGAGTTCCCTCTGGGGCCAACGTCCTGACTTTC.

This clone was seen many times. The rearrangement links TRBV5-4 to TRBJ1-2; TRBD1 is a possible D gene (6 bases). The CDR3 extends over 11 amino acids. Looked up from germline, CDR1 is SGHNT and CDR2 is YYREEE (reference sequence). V gave up 1 base and J gave up 9 bases, with 7 bases separating them. The CDR3 loop reads CASSLTGSYTF. CDR3 nucleotide sequence: TGTGCCAGCAGCTTGACAGGGAGCTACACCTTC.

This chain joins TRBV14 and TRBJ2-7; tentative D call: TRBD1 (6 bases). Trimming left V 4 bases short and J 5 bases short, with 18 bases between. The CDR3 has 15 residues. CDR1 SGHDN and CDR2 FVKESK come from the germline V gene. CDR3 amino acids: CASSRGVAGEHEQYF. CDR3 in DNA: TGTGCCAGCAGCCGCGGAGTGGCAGGGGAGCACGAGCAGTACTTC.

The rearrangement uses TRBV5-1 and TRBJ1-4; D remains unclear. Germline V lookup: CDR1 SGHRS, CDR2 YFSETQ. This CDR3 is built from 16 residues. V was shortened by 4 bases and J by 4 bases, with 17 bases between the two germline ends. The CDR3 reads CASSPGGIAVNEKLFF. The CDR3 DNA reads as TGCGCCAGCAGCCCTGGAGGGATCGCTGTTAATGAAAAACTGTTTTTT.

This clone was counted between two and nine times. The V call is TRBV5-4, the J call TRBJ1-3; 9 bases line up with TRBD1. The CDR3 sequence is 18 residues long. Trimming took 1 base from V and 0 from J; bases not matched to a gene: 8. Germline V gene sequence: CDR1 SGHNT, CDR2 YYREEE (reference sequence). CDR3 nucleotide sequence: TGTGCCAGCAGCTTGAGTGGGACAGGGACCTACTCTGGAAACACCATATATTTT. Protein sequence: CASSLSGTGTYSGNTIYF.

This rearrangement joins TRBV29-1 to TRBJ1-1; weak D call: TRBD1 (6 bases). This CDR3 has 15 amino acids. Germline CDR1 SQVTM, CDR2 ANQGSEA. Trimming cost V 6 bases and J 3 bases, with 20 bases left between them. CDR3 DNA: TGCAGCGTGCCGGGGGGGGCACTTGGGGACACTGAAGCTTTCTTT. Encoded protein: CSVPGGALGDTEAFF.

The rearrangement links TRBV29-1 to TRBJ1-2; D gene uncertain. Germline assignment: CDR1 SQVTM and CDR2 ANQGSEA. V was trimmed by 6 bases and J by 0 bases, leaving 17 bases between them. This CDR3 region has 15 residues. The CDR3 loop reads CSVGRMDFTNYGYTF. The CDR3 coding sequence is TGCAGCGTCGGTAGAATGGACTTCACTAACTATGGCTACACCTTC.

CDR3 DNA: TGTGCCAGCAGCTCGATAGGGACAGGGGGACCAGAGACCCAGTACTTC. Translated: CASSSIGTGGPETQYF. The chain is built from TRBV7-9 and TRBJ2-5; TRBD1 aligns across 11 bases. Germline assignment: CDR1 SEHNR and CDR2 FQNEAQ (reference sequence). V shed 4 bases and J 4 bases; nucleotides not matched to a gene: 8. The CDR3 is 16 residues long.

With regard to this clone: Mismatch with germline at one junction end may stem from a read error. This chain joins TRBV4-3 and TRBJ2-1, with 8 bases identical to TRBD2. The CDR3 loop spans 16 amino acids. The V gene's germline CDR1 is LGHNA and CDR2 YSLEER. The CDR3 DNA is TGCGCCAGCAGCCAAGGGGCGGGGGGCTCCGACAATGAGCAGTTCTTC. Encoded protein: CASSQGAGGSDNEQFF.

The rearrangement uses TRBV19 and TRBJ2-7, with 8 bases fitting TRBD1. The CDR3 length is 14 residues. The germline CDR1 and CDR2 sequences are LNHDA and SQIVND (reference sequence). Trimming at V came to 9 bases and at J to 3 bases, leaving 10 bases not matched to a gene. CDR3 bases: TGTGCCAGCTCCCGGACAGGGAGCAACTACGAGCAGTACTTC. Its protein is CASSRTGSNYEQYF.

The chain links TRBV25-1 to TRBJ2-2, with 10 positions matching TRBD2. Germline CDR1 MGHDK, CDR2 SYGVNS. There are 16 residues in the CDR3. V lost 0 bases, J lost 3 bases, and 1 base stayed unmatched. In DNA, the CDR3 is TGTGCCAGCAGTGAATATGGGACTAGCGACACCGGGGAGCTGTTTTTT. This sequence encodes CASSEYGTSDTGELFF.

V is TRBV29-1 and J is TRBJ1-2, with no clear D. V was shortened by 2 bases and J by 2 bases, with 6 bases between the two germline ends. Germline V gives CDR1 SQVTM, CDR2 ANQGSEA. The CDR3 has 12 residues. The CDR3: CSVETENYGYTF. As DNA, the CDR3 is TGCAGCGTTGAAACGGAGAACTATGGCTACACCTTC.

This clone was detected only once. The chain combines TRBV2 with TRBJ2-7; 8 bases agree with TRBD1. CDR1 and CDR2 from the germline V gene are SNHLY and FYNNEI. CDR3 length: 13 amino acids. V gave up 10 bases and J gave up 3 bases; unmatched junction bases: 8. CDR3 in amino acids: CATRQGLGYEQYF. The CDR3 DNA is TGTGCCACCAGACAGGGGTTAGGCTACGAGCAGTACTTC.

This chain connects TRBV28 to TRBJ2-7, with 9 bases that match TRBD1. V shed 7 bases, J shed 3 bases, and the junction held 4 bases outside the gene matches. CDR1 is MDHEN and CDR2 is SYDVKM in the germline V gene. CDR3 length equals 13 residues. CDR3 amino acids: CASNPGQGYEQYF. The CDR3, as DNA: TGTGCCAGCAACCCGGGACAGGGCTACGAGCAGTACTTC.

The rearrangement uses TRBV12-3 or TRBV12-4 and TRBJ1-4; the D is unclear. The CDR3 runs 13 residues. V lost 6 bases and J lost 7, with 12 bases in between. CDR3 sequence: CASSLNTGEKLFF. DNA for the CDR3: TGTGCCAGCAGCTTGAACACGGGTGAAAAACTGTTTTTT.

The chain couples TRBV5-1 to TRBJ1-6; 8 nucleotides line up with TRBD1. The length of the CDR3 is 14 residues. CDR1 SGHRS and CDR2 YFSETQ come from the germline V gene. Trimming took 5 bases from V and 8 from J; bases not matched to a gene: 6. The CDR3 sequence: CASRSTGGDSPLHF. The CDR3 nucleotides are TGCGCCAGCAGGAGCACAGGGGGTGATTCACCCCTCCACTTT.

This clone was picked up one time. The rearrangement joins TRBV18 to TRBJ2-1, with TRBD2 matching 13 bases. After removal of 3 bases from V and 1 base from J, the junction contained 0 bases not matched to a gene. CDR1 is KGHSH and CDR2 is LQKENI in the germline V gene. The CDR3 spans 16 residues. The CDR3 DNA is TGTGCCAGCTCACCGGGACTAGCGGGGTCCTACAATGAGCAGTTCTTC. Translation: CASSPGLAGSYNEQFF. The full variable domain, completed using reference TRBV18 and TRBJ2-1, is NAGVMQNPRHLVRRRGQEARLRCSPMKGHSHVYWYRQLPEEGLKFMVYLQKENIIDESGMPKERFSAEFPKEGPSILRIQQVVRGDSAAYFCASSPGLAGSYNEQFFGPGTRLTVL.

This rearrangement joins TRBV4-2 to TRBJ2-2; TRBD2 matches at 9 bases. Germline V gene lookup returns CDR1 LGHNA and CDR2 YNFKEQ. The CDR3 consists of 16 residues. Losses at the gene ends were 1 base for V and 4 bases for J; bases not matched to a gene: 4. CDR3 sequence (DNA): TGTGCCAGCAGCCAAGTTAGCGGGAGTGGCACCGGGGAGCTGTTTTTT. This encodes CASSQVSGSGTGELFF.

The rearrangement joins TRBV11-1 to TRBJ2-3; tentatively, D is TRBD2 (6 bases). Germline lookup yields CDR1 SGHAT and CDR2 FQDESV (reference sequence). Trimming took off 5 bases at V and 6 bases at J, with 15 bases between the two ends. This CDR3 contains 14 residues. The CDR3 loop is CASSPRDLSDTQYF. DNA for the CDR3: TGTGCCAGCAGCCCGAGGGACTTGTCGGATACGCAGTATTTT.